Here is one T cell receptor beta chain with its context. The target antigen is unknown. The source of the sample is a study of shared clonotypes between healthy human individuals. Regarding the study as a whole: Clonotypes which were not shared had lower generation probabilities than clonotypes that all four donors shared. Naive subsets generally had larger estimated richness than memory subsets. The naive CD4 repertoires of four donors were compared, and around 4.7% of clonotypes were shared.

Between the trimmed V and J ends, which lost 0 bases and 6 bases, there was a span of 14 bases. Germline V gene lookup returns CDR1 GTSNPN and CDR2 SVGIG (reference sequence). This CDR3 is 14 amino acids long. Researchers divided each subset's genomic DNA evenly across several immunoSEQ plates. TCRdb's table, derived via immunoSEQ multiplex PCR, lists solely in-frame clones and lacks some. The sample has more than 2,000,000 clones, just over 90% seen once. This TCR was sampled from a man younger than 35 in good health. Source material: naive CD4+ T cells sorted from blood. Subset: CD45RA+ positively selected. The rearrangement links TRBV30 to TRBJ1-2, with D uncertain. CDR3 protein: CAWSVRQDINGYTF. DNA for the CDR3: TGTGCCTGGAGTGTACGGCAGGATATAAATGGCTACACCTTC.